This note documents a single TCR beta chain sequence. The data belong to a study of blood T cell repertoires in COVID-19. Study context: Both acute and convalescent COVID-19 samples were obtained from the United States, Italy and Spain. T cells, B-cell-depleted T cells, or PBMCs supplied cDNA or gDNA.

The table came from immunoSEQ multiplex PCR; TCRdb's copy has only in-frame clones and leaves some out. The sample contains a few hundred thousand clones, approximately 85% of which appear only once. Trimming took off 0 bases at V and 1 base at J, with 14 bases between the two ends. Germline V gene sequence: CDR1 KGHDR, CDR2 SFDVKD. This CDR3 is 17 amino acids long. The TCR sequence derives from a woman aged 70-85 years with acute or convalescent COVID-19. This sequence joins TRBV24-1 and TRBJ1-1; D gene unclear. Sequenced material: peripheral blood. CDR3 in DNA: TGTGCCACCAGTGATTTGCAAGGAGGCCCTCGGAACACTGAAGCTTTCTTT. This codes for CATSDLQGGPRNTEAFF.